This passage covers 27 T cell receptor beta chains from one sample sequenced in a study of blood T cell repertoires in COVID-19. Sequencing used immunoSEQ multiplex PCR; TCRdb keeps in-frame clones, though not all of them. Of 130,000 to 150,000 clones in the sample, roughly 88% were seen once. The sequenced sample was peripheral blood. The receptor source for this set is a woman in her fifties or sixties with COVID-19, enrolled during active disease.

DNA for the CDR3: TGTGCCAGCAGCTTGGTAACAGGACAGTCGGAAGCTTTCTTT. Its protein product is CASSLVTGQSEAFF. This chain connects TRBV5-4 to TRBJ1-1; D is possibly TRBD1 (6 bases). The CDR3 loop spans 14 amino acids. In germline, CDR1 is SGHNT, CDR2 YYREEE (reference sequence). V gave up 0 bases and J gave up 8 bases, with 14 bases separating them.

The V call is TRBV7-8, the J call TRBJ1-1; 9 nucleotides agree with TRBD1. V lost 5 bases to trimming and J lost 5 bases; unmatched junction nucleotides: 9. CDR1 and CDR2 from the germline V gene are SGHVS and FQNEAQ. This CDR3 contains 15 residues. DNA for the CDR3: TGTGCCAGCAGCCTCCGGGACAGGGATGAAACTGAAGCTTTCTTT. The encoded protein is CASSLRDRDETEAFF.

The count of this clone is one. The genes are TRBV29-1 and TRBJ1-1; D perhaps matches TRBD1 (6 bases). V dropped 6 bases and J dropped 4 bases, with 12 bases sitting between them. This CDR3 region has 12 residues. CDR1 is SQVTM, CDR2 ANQGSEA, per germline. For the CDR3, the DNA is TGCAGCGTCACAGGGTCAGCCACTGAAGCTTTCTTT. It specifies CSVTGSATEAFF.

DNA for the CDR3: TGTGCCAGCAGTGTGACAGGCTATCAGCCCCAGCATTTT. Translation gives CASSVTGYQPQHF. This rearrangement joins TRBV12-3 or TRBV12-4 to TRBJ1-5; TRBD1 might be the D (6 bases). CDR3 length equals 13 residues. Deletions cut 5 bases from V and 5 bases from J, with 10 bases between.

In its sample, this clone was seen once. The rearrangement joins TRBV7-3 to TRBJ2-3, with 12 bases fitting TRBD2. The CDR3 covers 17 residues. The germline V gene has CDR1 SGHTA and CDR2 FQGTGA. Trimming took 5 bases from V and 5 from J; bases not matched to a gene: 11. The CDR3 protein is CASSPILAGGGGDTQYF. CDR3 bases: TGTGCCAGCAGCCCAATACTAGCGGGGGGTGGTGGAGATACGCAGTATTTT.

The gene calls are TRBV5-6 and TRBJ1-2; the D gene is possibly TRBD1 (5 bases). The CDR3 runs 18 residues. Looked up from germline, CDR1 is SGHDT and CDR2 is YYEEEE. The V and J ends lost 3 bases and 1 base respectively, with 22 bases between them. The CDR3 DNA is TGTGCCAGCAGCTCGCTTGGGCTAGGAGGGGCTCTTAACTATGGCTACACCTTC. Encoded protein: CASSSLGLGGALNYGYTF.

The V gene is TRBV5-1, the J gene TRBJ2-2, with D unresolved. CDR1 and CDR2 (germline): SGHRS, YFSETQ. V lost 4 bases to trimming and J lost 0 bases, with 13 bases between them. The CDR3 is 16 residues long. The CDR3 bases are TGCGCCAGCAGCCCCGACTTGGCGGCGAACACCGGGGAGCTGTTTTTT. Translation: CASSPDLAANTGELFF.

This clone was recorded only once. This chain uses TRBV9 with TRBJ2-1; 10 bases match TRBD2. Germline CDR1 reads SGDLS; CDR2 reads YYNGEE. CDR3 length equals 14 residues. J gave up 15 bases and V 3 bases, and 12 bases lay outside the gene matches. The CDR3, as DNA: TGTGCCAGCAGCGAACCGCTAGCGGGGGAGCGTCGGTTCTTC. Translated: CASSEPLAGERRFF.

This clone has just one count. The chain joins TRBV7-3 to TRBJ2-3; 10 positions match TRBD2. Looked up from germline, CDR1 is SGHTA and CDR2 is FQGTGA. The ends lost 5 bases at V and 0 bases at J; junction bases unmatched: 5. This CDR3 has 16 residues. CDR3 bases: TGTGCCAGCAGCAGCGGACTAGCGGATAGCACAGATACGCAGTATTTT. Translated, it gives CASSSGLADSTDTQYF.

The rearrangement joins TRBV28 to TRBJ2-7; D is perhaps TRBD1 (6 bases). Trimming left V 5 bases short and J 1 base short, with 15 bases between. The CDR3 length is 15 residues. CDR1 MDHEN and CDR2 SYDVKM come from the germline V gene. In nucleotides, the CDR3 is TGTGCCAGCAGTCTACCCAGGGGAATTTCCTACGAGCAGTACTTC. Residues: CASSLPRGISYEQYF.

The chain employs TRBV6-6 and TRBJ2-2; 12 bases fit TRBD2. J gave up 7 bases and V 10 bases, and 7 bases lay outside the gene matches. CDR3 length equals 14 residues. From germline, CDR1 is MNHNY and CDR2 SVGAGI (reference sequence). This CDR3 is CAIRTSGDGGELFF. CDR3 in DNA: TGTGCCATCAGGACTAGCGGGGATGGCGGGGAGCTGTTTTTT.

The V gene is TRBV10-3, the J gene TRBJ1-3; D gene uncertain. This CDR3 has 13 residues. Germline V lookup: CDR1 ENHRY, CDR2 SYGVKD. Trimming left V 7 bases short and J 3 bases short, with 10 bases between. CDR3 residues: CAITFAVGNTIYF. The CDR3 DNA reads TGTGCCATCACGTTCGCGGTTGGAAACACCATATATTTT.

The rearrangement links TRBV24-1 to TRBJ1-4; 8 bases line up with TRBD1. After removal of 3 bases from V and 7 bases from J, the junction contained 6 bases not matched to a gene. The germline CDR1 and CDR2 sequences are KGHDR and SFDVKD. The CDR3 is 15 amino acids. CDR3 loop: CATSDPGGVSEKLFF. The CDR3 DNA follows: TGTGCCACCAGTGATCCAGGGGGCGTAAGTGAAAAACTGTTTTTT.

This clone has more than one count but fewer than ten. The junction differs from germline at one of its ends, possibly a read error. The chain has TRBV7-3 and TRBJ2-2, with TRBD2 as a possible D gene (6 bases). The CDR3 has 20 residues. In germline, CDR1 is SGHTA, CDR2 FQGTGA. CDR3 region: CASSLTYLGGSSGSTEELFF. CDR3 nucleotides: TGTGCCAGCAGCTTAACGTATCTTGGGGGTAGTAGCGGTTCAACCGAGGAGCTGTTTTTT.

The V call is TRBV9, the J call TRBJ1-6; D gene uncertain. Germline CDR1 and CDR2: SGDLS and YYNGEE. The length of the CDR3 is 16 residues. Deletions cut 5 bases from V and 0 bases from J, with 12 bases between. The CDR3 nucleotides are TGTGCCAGCAGTCCCGGCGGGAGCTCCTATAATTCACCCCTCCACTTT. Protein: CASSPGGSSYNSPLHF. The full variable domain, completed using reference TRBV9 and TRBJ1-6, is DSGVTQTPKHLITATGQRVTLRCSPRSGDLSVYWYQQSLDQGLQFLIQYYNGEERAKGNILERFSAQQFPDLHSELNLSSLELGDSALYFCASSPGGSSYNSPLHFGNGTRLTVT.

This clone came up once. The genes are TRBV5-1 and TRBJ2-5; D is uncertain. Germline V gene sequence: CDR1 SGHRS, CDR2 YFSETQ. The CDR3 extends over 13 amino acids. Trimming removed 0 bases from V and 4 bases from J, with 7 bases in between. The CDR3 DNA follows: TGCGCCAGCAGCTTGGGGAGAGTAGAGACCCAGTACTTC. Translation gives CASSLGRVETQYF.

The table lists this clone with a count of one. The genes are TRBV30 and TRBJ1-1; D remains ambiguous. This CDR3 has 13 residues. The V end was cut by 4 bases, the J end by 4 bases, with 13 bases between. Germline values: CDR1 GTSNPN, CDR2 SVGIG (reference sequence). For the CDR3, the DNA is TGTGCCTGGAATGACCCATTAGCCACTGAAGCTTTCTTT. This encodes CAWNDPLATEAFF.

V usage is TRBV7-2 and J usage is TRBJ2-5; 9 nucleotides match TRBD2. CDR1 is SGHTA and CDR2 is FQGNSA in the germline V gene. The trim removed 5 bases at V and 5 bases at J, leaving 9 bases unmatched. The length of the CDR3 is 15 residues. This CDR3 is CASSLLAGMQETQYF. The CDR3 DNA reads as TGTGCCAGCAGCCTCCTAGCGGGGATGCAGGAGACCCAGTACTTC.

The genes are TRBV10-2 and TRBJ1-6; D is ambiguous. V gave up 10 bases and J gave up 9 bases, with 13 bases separating them. This CDR3 contains 12 residues. CDR1 is WSHSY and CDR2 is SAAADI in the germline V gene. The CDR3 loop is CATRDGVSPLHF. CDR3 bases: TGCGCCACCCGCGACGGGGTTTCACCCCTCCACTTT.

The CDR3 reads CASSRGPGNTIYF. CDR3 coding DNA: TGTGCCAGCAGCCGGGGGCCAGGAAACACCATATATTTT. V is TRBV7-8 and J is TRBJ1-3; D is possibly TRBD1 (6 bases). CDR3 size: 13 residues. V was clipped by 5 bases and J by 4 bases, with 9 bases between them. Germline CDR1 and CDR2: SGHVS and FQNEAQ.

V is TRBV15 and J is TRBJ2-7, with 11 nucleotides matching TRBD1. Per germline, CDR1 LNHNV and CDR2 YYDKDF (reference sequence). CDR3 length: 14 amino acids. V trimming: 5 bases; J trimming: 2 bases; junction bases outside the gene matches: 2. CDR3 bases: TGTGCCACCAGCGGGACAGGGGGAGCCTACGAGCAGTACTTC. It translates to CATSGTGGAYEQYF.

V usage is TRBV6-2 or TRBV6-3 and J usage is TRBJ2-1, with 15 bases fitting TRBD2. The CDR3 runs to 15 residues. The germline CDR1 and CDR2 sequences are MNHEY and SVGEGT. The trim removed 6 bases at V and 9 bases at J, leaving 6 bases unmatched. The CDR3, as DNA: TGTGCCAGCAGCGGACTAGCGGGGGGGGACGGTGAGCAGTTCTTC. This translates into CASSGLAGGDGEQFF.

The rearrangement uses TRBV7-7 and TRBJ1-1; TRBD1 is a possible D gene (6 bases). Germline V gene data show CDR1 as SSHAT and CDR2 as FNYEAQ (reference sequence). This CDR3 has 15 amino acids. Between the trimmed V and J ends, which lost 5 bases and 11 bases, there was a span of 24 bases. CDR3: CASSGGVTGIDRAFF. In DNA form, the CDR3 reads TGTGCCAGCAGCGGAGGCGTTACAGGGATAGATCGCGCTTTCTTT. The full variable domain, with the rest looked up from reference TRBV7-7 and TRBJ1-1, is GAGVSQSPRYKVTKRGQDVTLRCDPISSHATLYWYQQALGQGPEFLTYFNYEAQPDKSGLPSDRFSAERPEGSISTLTIQRTEQRDSAMYRCASSGGVTGIDRAFFGQGTRLTVV.

J is TRBJ1-2 and V is TRBV9, with unresolved D. There are 12 residues in the CDR3. Trimming pared 3 bases from V and 8 bases from J, leaving 11 bases between. CDR1 and CDR2 (germline): SGDLS, YYNGEE. The CDR3 sequence: CASSARHGGYTF. Written as DNA, the CDR3 is TGTGCCAGCAGCGCCCGTCACGGGGGCTACACCTTC.

The chain couples TRBV29-1 to TRBJ1-2; 9 bases are shared with TRBD1. The germline V gene has CDR1 SQVTM and CDR2 ANQGSEA. Losses at the gene ends were 5 bases for V and 8 bases for J; bases not matched to a gene: 6. The CDR3 runs 12 residues. The CDR3, as DNA: TGCAGCGTTCCGGACAGGGGTGGCGGCTACACCTTC. Protein sequence: CSVPDRGGGYTF.

This clone was observed a single time. This rearrangement joins TRBV6-6 to TRBJ2-7; 9 bases are a match to TRBD1. The CDR3 covers 15 residues. Germline trimming cut 6 bases from V and 0 bases from J; bases unmatched to any gene: 6. Looked up from germline, CDR1 is MNHNY and CDR2 is SVGAGI (reference sequence). The CDR3 DNA reads TGTGCCAGCAGGCCCCCGACAGGGGGCTCCTACGAGCAGTACTTC. Translation gives CASRPPTGGSYEQYF.

The chain employs TRBV5-1 and TRBJ1-2; D perhaps matches TRBD1 (6 bases). Between the trimmed V and J ends, which lost 2 bases and 3 bases, there was a span of 11 bases. The CDR3 extends over 14 amino acids. Germline V gene lookup returns CDR1 SGHRS and CDR2 YFSETQ. The CDR3 DNA is TGCGCCAGCAGCTTTGTACAGGGCGACTATGGCTACACCTTC. Translated, it gives CASSFVQGDYGYTF.